This TCR beta chain emerged from a study of TIL therapy for anti-PD-1-resistant metastatic lung cancer. Study overall: Median patient age was almost 55, ranging about 38-80 years. Most patients had lung adenocarcinoma; several tumors were EGFR-mutant, two ALK-rearranged; half smoked currently or formerly. Study findings and constraints: Treatment-naive, never-smoker and oncogene-addicted patients were overrepresented in this highly selected cohort.

The immunoSEQ assay was v3. Clones were read by immunoSEQ multiplex PCR, and TCRdb kept only the in-frame ones, dropping some. The table records about 55,000 clones, approximately 75% of them present only once. The CDR3 is 13 residues long. V dropped 0 bases and J dropped 8 bases, with 9 bases sitting between them. Germline CDR1 and CDR2: SGHRS and YFSETQ. In its sample, this clone was seen once. Its antigen is currently unknown. As for time point: pre-treatment sample, taken before nivolumab and TIL therapy. Stage 4 NSCLC adults joined between 2017 and early 2020. The source is a person between 30 and 80 years old with non-small cell lung cancer. The source was blood, collected at baseline. The gene calls are TRBV5-1 and TRBJ1-5; maybe TRBD1 (5 bases). CDR3 amino acids: CASSLAGTEPQHF. The CDR3 DNA is TGCGCCAGCAGCTTGGCCGGGACGGAGCCCCAGCATTTT.